This is a list of T cell receptor beta chains from one sample in a study of shared T cell receptors in the human thymus. Sequencing used immunoSEQ multiplex PCR; TCRdb keeps in-frame clones, though not all of them. The sample has roughly 410,000 clones, 95% seen once. The sequenced material came from thymocytes. These receptors came from a human donor. Each CDR3 is given with its conserved first and last residue. The order of the fields is J gene, D gene, clone size, V gene, CDR3 DNA, CDR3 protein. The D gene is left open where the match is weak. Size is omitted from some rows. Given values are once, few, many or a class for expanded clones.

J gene: TRBJ2-1; D gene: TRBD2; clone size: -; V gene: TRBV25-1; CDR3 DNA: TGTGCCAGCAGTGGATGGGCGGGAGTAAGCTACAATGAGCAGTTCTTC; CDR3 protein: CASSGWAGVSYNEQFF
J gene: TRBJ2-5; D gene: TRBD2; clone size: -; V gene: TRBV7-2; CDR3 DNA: TGTGCCAGCAGCTGTAAGCGGGAGGGTCAAGAGACCCAGTACTTC; CDR3 protein: CASSCKREGQETQYF
J gene: TRBJ1-2; D gene: -; clone size: -; V gene: TRBV5-4; CDR3 DNA: TGTGCCAGCAGGGTCCTCCAAGACCAGGGAAGCTATGGCTACACCTTC; CDR3 protein: CASRVLQDQGSYGYTF
J gene: TRBJ1-5; D gene: -; clone size: -; V gene: TRBV27; CDR3 DNA: TGTGCCAGCAGGCCTGGGAGTAGCAATCAGCCCCAGCATTTT; CDR3 protein: CASRPGSSNQPQHF
J gene: TRBJ2-1; D gene: TRBD2; clone size: -; V gene: TRBV14; CDR3 DNA: TGTGCCAGCAGCCAAGATGGCCTAGCGGGAGTATATGAGCAGTTCTTC; CDR3 protein: CASSQDGLAGVYEQFF
J gene: TRBJ2-7; D gene: -; clone size: -; V gene: TRBV2; CDR3 DNA: TGTGCCAGCAGTGACAAGGGAGTGACAGGTTCATGCTACGAGCAGTACTTC; CDR3 protein: CASSDKGVTGSCYEQYF
J gene: TRBJ2-7; D gene: -; clone size: -; V gene: TRBV6-4; CDR3 DNA: TGTGCCAGCAGTGTAACAGGGAGGTACTACGAGCAGTACTTC; CDR3 protein: CASSVTGRYYEQYF
J gene: TRBJ2-7; D gene: TRBD2; clone size: -; V gene: TRBV14; CDR3 DNA: TGTGCCAGCAGCCAAAGTTCCTTCCTAGCGGGAGCCCCCCCCTACGAGCAGTACTTC; CDR3 protein: CASSQSSFLAGAPPYEQYF
J gene: TRBJ2-1; D gene: -; clone size: few; V gene: TRBV21-1; CDR3 DNA: TGTGCCAGCAGCAAAGTCGAGGCGCCCCCCCCGGGACTAGCGGGAGGGTACTACAATGAGCAGTTCTTC; CDR3 protein: CASSKVEAPPPGLAGGYYNEQFF
J gene: TRBJ2-1; D gene: -; clone size: -; V gene: TRBV15; CDR3 DNA: TGTGCCACCAGCAGAGATTATGGCAGGGGCGAGGTACACAATGAGCAGTTCTTC; CDR3 protein: CATSRDYGRGEVHNEQFF
J gene: TRBJ1-1; D gene: -; clone size: -; V gene: TRBV29-1; CDR3 DNA: TGCAGCGCTATACAGGGAAGATACACTGAAGCTTTCTTT; CDR3 protein: CSAIQGRYTEAFF
J gene: TRBJ2-5; D gene: -; clone size: -; V gene: TRBV11-3; CDR3 DNA: TGTGCCAGCAGCCACCATCGGGGGGAGACCCAGTACTTC; CDR3 protein: CASSHHRGETQYF
J gene: TRBJ2-2; D gene: -; clone size: -; V gene: TRBV7-6; CDR3 DNA: TGTGCCAGCAGCTTAGGGAGGCGCCAGGGTGGACACGGCGGGGAGCTGTTTTTT; CDR3 protein: CASSLGRRQGGHGGELFF
J gene: TRBJ1-3; D gene: -; clone size: -; V gene: TRBV5-1; CDR3 DNA: TGCGCCAGCAGCTTGGAACGAGGTGGAAACACCATATATTTT; CDR3 protein: CASSLERGGNTIYF
J gene: TRBJ2-3; D gene: -; clone size: -; V gene: TRBV5-1; CDR3 DNA: TGCGCCAGAAAACGTAACGGGACCGCGGATACGCAGTATTTT; CDR3 protein: CARKRNGTADTQYF
J gene: TRBJ2-1; D gene: -; clone size: -; V gene: TRBV28; CDR3 DNA: TGTGCCAGCAGTTCCCTTTTGGAGGGAAACTACAATGAGCAGTTCTTC; CDR3 protein: CASSSLLEGNYNEQFF
J gene: TRBJ2-1; D gene: -; clone size: -; V gene: TRBV14; CDR3 DNA: TGTGCCAGCAGCCATAGCGCCCACAATGAGCAGTTCTTC; CDR3 protein: CASSHSAHNEQFF
J gene: TRBJ1-1; D gene: -; clone size: -; V gene: TRBV10-3; CDR3 DNA: TGTGCCATCATGATGGCAGTAAGTGGGGACACTGAAGCTTTCTTT; CDR3 protein: CAIMMAVSGDTEAFF
J gene: TRBJ2-1; D gene: -; clone size: -; V gene: TRBV5-1; CDR3 DNA: TGCGCCAGCACTGGAACGGACTGTAATGAGCAGTTCTTC; CDR3 protein: CASTGTDCNEQFF
J gene: TRBJ1-5; D gene: TRBD1; clone size: -; V gene: TRBV28; CDR3 DNA: TGTGCCAGCAGTTTATCCCCGGACAGGGTCCGAGGAGCCCAGCATTTT; CDR3 protein: CASSLSPDRVRGAQHF
J gene: TRBJ2-3; D gene: TRBD2; clone size: once; V gene: TRBV11-2; CDR3 DNA: TGTGCCAGCAGGAAAGGGACTAGCGGGAGGAGGGCAGATACGCAGTATTTT; CDR3 protein: CASRKGTSGRRADTQYF